This TCR beta chain originates from a study of T cells in Graves' hyperthyroidism and ophthalmopathy (dated by TCRdb to between 2019 and 2020). Study-wide context: Peripheral blood was sampled at the time of initial diagnosis, prior to any treatment. The paper reports TCR Vbeta CDR3 sequencing of approximately 140 peripheral blood samples: approximately 41 ophthalmopathy, approximately 74 hyperthyroidism and approximately 17 progressor patients. The study also compared thyroid tissue and blood T-cell repertoires from about six Graves' hyperthyroidism patients. A discovery cohort of about a hundred patients, about 43 with Graves' ophthalmopathy and 57 with stable Graves' hyperthyroidism, was used to find distinguishing TCR V-J signatures. An independent validation cohort of under 20 hyperthyroidism patients and some 15 patients who later progressed to ophthalmopathy tested prospective prediction of ophthalmopathy. For training and testing, the 100 patients in the discovery cohort were randomly divided in a 7:3 ratio. After sampling, hyperthyroidism patients received methimazole starting at 30 mg daily, and ophthalmopathy patients received high-dose intravenous methylprednisolone.

The germline V gene yields SGHAT for CDR1 and FQNNGV for CDR2. Reading from cysteine to phenylalanine, the CDR3 counts 17 amino acids. Here the CDR3 DNA is all that survives: 51 bases in frame from base 1. V loses 5 bases of germline sequence and J loses 2 bases, and the interval between the two ends is 20 bases. Many counts were recorded for this clonotype. Its antigen is not yet known. There are no base qualities to consult, and no much larger clone falls within one base. Paper-wide results and their limitations: A model built on a 13 V-J signature distinguished ophthalmopathy from stable hyperthyroidism, reaching roughly 88% sensitivity and around 81% specificity in cross-validation and 80%/75% in testing. During validation, the model predicted progression to ophthalmopathy a median of about 6.3 months ahead of onset, with more than 60% sensitivity and 72.22% specificity. Most expanded thyroid clonotypes (frequency above 0.001) were also detected in blood, a finding suggesting that blood repertoires may reflect thyroid immune responses. No statistical method was used to fix the sample size in advance, and group allocation was not hidden from the investigators.

The TCR beta CDR3 regions were amplified from the RNA transcripts. The TCR CDR3 was subjected to a first round of RT-PCR using the HTBI primer set and the Qiagen OneStep RT-PCR kit. The libraries were constructed in a second round of multiplex PCR and then size-selected and purified. Sequencing of the libraries was done on an Illumina HiSeq2000 using paired-end 100 bp reads. The study's own analysis went as follows. Raw data were processed with SOAPnuke, discarding reads with adapters, uncalled bases, mean Phred below 15, or no exact constant-primer or identifier match. High-quality paired reads were merged using COPE v1.2.5, and each unique nucleotide sequence was defined as a clonotype. Clonotypes were aligned to IMGT TRBV, TRBD and TRBJ reference segments using MiTCR v1.1. Analysis was restricted to V-J combinations with a frequency above 0.0001, which covered 99.2% of repertoires. A TCS score was defined as the ratio of F50 (clonal expansion) to E x V (chaos), with BLOSUM62-based TCRdist applied between CDR3 peptides within each V-J. Welch's t-statistics and random forest reduced around 520 V-J features to 13, which were used in a naive Bayes classifier (R e1071). TCRdb took the public reads, trimmed them with fastp at Q25, ran MiXCR for clone calling and kept in-frame beta chains. Under each unique CDR3 protein, matching rows form one entry showing the most common genes and DNA. TCRdb's processing, not the authors', yielded these V and J calls. The sample yields more than 300,000 distinct CDR3 sequences; approximately 17% were counted once. The ten largest clones add up to 34% of the sample.

Hyperthyroidism patients were newly diagnosed, had a disease duration of under 2 months, and were aged 18 to 65 years. Exclusion was applied to patients with uncontrolled infections, other autoimmune diseases, pregnancy or lactation. Diagnoses were established on the basis of clinical symptoms, serum thyroxine and TRAb, thyroid ultrasound, and orbital computed tomography. Blood from progressor patients was drawn when they were first diagnosed with hyperthyroidism, before any ophthalmopathy symptoms appeared. PBMCs were separated from roughly 9.3 ml of fresh peripheral blood using Ficoll-Paque density gradient centrifugation. Patients classed as progressors first received a Graves' hyperthyroidism diagnosis and then went on to develop ophthalmopathy during follow-up. Total RNA was extracted with Trizol reagent, and quality was checked on an Agilent 2100 Bioanalyzer.

The specimen was blood. The chain is encoded by TRBV11-2 joined to TRBJ2-3, with the D gene too uncertain to name. The receptor was derived from a woman aged 25 to 45 with Graves' hyperthyroidism that later progressed to Graves' ophthalmopathy. The encoded CDR3 is CASSQTLGSYDTDTQYF. The sequenced DNA is TGTGCCAGCAGCCAAACACTGGGAAGCTATGACACAGATACGCAGTATTTT.